The 12 T cell receptor beta chains presented below share a single source sample, sequenced in a study of cytomegalovirus exposure and HLA in healthy donors. Clones were read by immunoSEQ multiplex PCR, and TCRdb kept only the in-frame ones, dropping some. The sample has under 250,000 clones; approximately 87% are singletons. Sample: PBMCs. The receptor source for this set is a woman aged 18-29 years in good health and CMV-seronegative.

The V gene is TRBV5-1, the J gene TRBJ2-1; TRBD2 matches 11 bases. The CDR3 sequence is 19 residues long. Looked up from germline, CDR1 is SGHRS and CDR2 is YFSETQ. The ends lost 0 bases at V and 3 bases at J; junction bases unmatched: 11. The CDR3 spells CASSLAVSSGRAVYNEQFF. DNA of the CDR3: TGCGCCAGCAGCTTGGCGGTGAGTAGCGGGAGGGCCGTCTACAATGAGCAGTTCTTC.

The chain employs TRBV9 and TRBJ2-6, with D unclear. The V end was cut by 0 bases, the J end by 0 bases, with 4 bases between. Germline V CDR1 and CDR2: SGDLS, YYNGEE. The CDR3 runs to 15 residues. This CDR3 reads CASSVVLSGANVLTF. CDR3 coding DNA: TGTGCCAGCAGCGTAGTTCTCTCTGGGGCCAACGTCCTGACTTTC.

The chain has TRBV10-1 and TRBJ2-7, with 7 bases identical to TRBD2. The CDR3 runs to 13 residues. Germline V gives CDR1 WNHNN, CDR2 SYGVQD (reference sequence). The CDR3 nucleotides read TGCGCAGCAAGCACTAGCGAGCCCTACGAGCAGTACTTC. Translating gives CAASTSEPYEQYF.

V is TRBV11-2 and J is TRBJ2-2; D unclear. CDR1 and CDR2 from the germline V gene are SGHAT and FQNNGV. Between the trimmed V and J ends, which lost 1 base and 8 bases, there was a span of 11 bases. This CDR3 is 14 amino acids long. The CDR3 DNA reads as TGTGCCAGCAGCTTAGGACGGGCCGTTGGGGAGCTGTTTTTT. This codes for CASSLGRAVGELFF.

This clone was seen just once. V gene TRBV6-5 combines with J gene TRBJ1-6; D unresolved. Trimming took off 5 bases at V and 0 bases at J, with 8 bases between the two ends. CDR3 length: 15 amino acids. Per the germline V gene, CDR1 is MNHEY and CDR2 is SVGAGI. The CDR3 protein is CASSILGSYNSPLHF. The CDR3, as DNA: TGTGCCAGCAGTATCTTAGGCTCCTATAATTCACCCCTCCACTTT.

This chain joins TRBV9 and TRBJ2-5, with D uncertain. V dropped 0 bases and J dropped 1 base, with 10 bases sitting between them. Germline loops: CDR1 SGDLS, CDR2 YYNGEE. This CDR3 has 15 amino acids. CDR3 DNA sequence: TGTGCCAGCAGCGTAGAGGGTCGGAGCCAAGAGACCCAGTACTTC. This translates into CASSVEGRSQETQYF.

The chain has TRBV7-8 and TRBJ2-1, with 9 bases matching TRBD1. V gave up 5 bases and J gave up 5 bases; unmatched junction bases: 16. There are 18 residues in the CDR3. The V gene's germline CDR1 is SGHVS and CDR2 FQNEAQ. CDR3 sequence (DNA): TGTGCCAGCAGCATAAAACAGGGGGCAATGGGGTTACACAATGAGCAGTTCTTC. Its translation is CASSIKQGAMGLHNEQFF.

The chain carries TRBV5-1 and TRBJ1-1; 7 nucleotides align to TRBD1. Germline assignment: CDR1 SGHRS and CDR2 YFSETQ. The J segment lost 1 base and the V segment lost 4 bases, leaving 4 bases of the junction unmatched. This CDR3 comprises 14 residues. The CDR3 sequence is CASSVGQTNTEAFF. In nucleotides, the CDR3 is TGCGCCAGCAGCGTGGGACAGACGAACACTGAAGCTTTCTTT.

This chain joins TRBV28 and TRBJ1-1, with D unclear. Germline V CDR1 and CDR2: MDHEN, SYDVKM. V dropped 6 bases and J dropped 1 base, with 12 bases sitting between them. This CDR3 comprises 14 residues. The DNA for the CDR3 is TGTGCCAGCAGATCCCTGGATTCGAACACTGAAGCTTTCTTT. Translation gives CASRSLDSNTEAFF.

The chain employs TRBV28 and TRBJ2-1, with D perhaps TRBD2 (5 bases). Trimming took 7 bases from V and 7 from J, leaving 14 bases between them. The germline gives CDR1 MDHEN, CDR2 SYDVKM. The CDR3 contains 13 residues. The DNA for the CDR3 is TGTGCCAGCATCACCCGGGATGGGAATGAGCAGTTCTTC. Translated: CASITRDGNEQFF.

The V gene is TRBV5-4, the J gene TRBJ1-4, with TRBD1 identical over 8 bases. The CDR3 length is 15 residues. The germline gives CDR1 SGHNT, CDR2 YYREEE (reference sequence). The V gene end was trimmed by 2 bases and the J gene end by 4 bases; junction bases not matched to a gene: 4. Written as DNA, the CDR3 is TGTGCCAGCAGCTTCGACAGGGGCAATAATGAAAAACTGTTTTTT. Translation gives CASSFDRGNNEKLFF.

The rearrangement joins TRBV18 to TRBJ1-1; D is unresolved. V was cut by 1 base and J by 5 bases, with 11 bases left in between. The CDR3 is 14 residues long. Germline CDR1 KGHSH, CDR2 LQKENI. The CDR3 protein is CASSPRGEGTEAFF. The CDR3 coding sequence is TGTGCCAGCTCACCACGGGGAGAGGGAACTGAAGCTTTCTTT.